The next 24 T cell receptor beta chains were all read from a single sample in a study of CD4 T cells in relation to SARS-CoV-2 and coronaviruses. Produced via immunoSEQ multiplex PCR; TCRdb's table is partial and in-frame only. The sample includes about 56,000 clones, about 90% of them seen just once. The sequencing input was naive CD4+ T cells from PBMCs. Stated subset: naive CD4+ T cells isolated by negative enrichment. These receptor sequences come from an adult with COVID-19.

The table lists this clone with a few counts. The chain combines TRBV7-3 with TRBJ2-2; TRBD2 matches 13 bases. Germline loops: CDR1 SGHTA, CDR2 FQGTGA. This CDR3 has 17 residues. J was trimmed by 0 bases and V by 5 bases; bases with no gene match: 3. CDR3 sequence (DNA): TGTGCCAGCAGCGCTGGACTAGCGGGGGCGAACACCGGGGAGCTGTTTTTT. It specifies CASSAGLAGANTGELFF.

The gene calls are TRBV18 and TRBJ2-3; D gene uncertain. This CDR3 is 12 amino acids long. V lost 3 bases and J lost 5, with 6 bases in between. Germline V gives CDR1 KGHSH, CDR2 LQKENI. The CDR3 is CASSPSGDTQYF. The CDR3, as DNA: TGTGCCAGCTCACCGTCGGGAGATACGCAGTATTTT. Drawing the rest from reference TRBV18 and TRBJ2-3, the complete variable domain is NAGVMQNPRHLVRRRGQEARLRCSPMKGHSHVYWYRQLPEEGLKFMVYLQKENIIDESGMPKERFSAEFPKEGPSILRIQQVVRGDSAAYFCASSPSGDTQYFGPGTRLTVL.

The genes are TRBV11-2 and TRBJ2-7; possibly TRBD2 for D (6 bases). Deletions cut 1 base from V and 0 bases from J, with 10 bases between. CDR3 size: 15 residues. Per the germline V gene, CDR1 is SGHAT and CDR2 is FQNNGV. The CDR3 loop is CASSLVADSSYEQYF. DNA of the CDR3: TGTGCCAGCAGCTTAGTAGCGGATAGCTCCTACGAGCAGTACTTC.

The gene calls are TRBV7-9 and TRBJ2-3; a weak D match, TRBD1 (5 bases). The CDR3 extends over 14 amino acids. Germline CDR1 is SEHNR and CDR2 is FQNEAQ (reference sequence). V was clipped by 5 bases and J by 0 bases, with 9 bases between them. The CDR3 loop reads CASSPAGSTDTQYF. In DNA, the CDR3 is TGTGCCAGCAGCCCCGCAGGGAGCACAGATACGCAGTATTTT. Variable domain in full (rest from reference TRBV7-9 and TRBJ2-3): DTGVSQNPRHKITKRGQNVTFRCDPISEHNRLYWYRQTLGQGPEFLTYFQNEAQLEKSRLLSDRFSAERPKGSFSTLEIQRTEQGDSAMYLCASSPAGSTDTQYFGPGTRLTVL.

The chain has TRBV28 and TRBJ2-1; TRBD2 aligns across 8 bases. This CDR3 is built from 15 residues. The ends lost 1 base at V and 7 bases at J; junction bases unmatched: 6. The germline V gene encodes CDR1 MDHEN and CDR2 SYDVKM. For the CDR3, the DNA is TGTGCCAGCAGTTTATCAGCGGGAGTTAGGAATGAGCAGTTCTTC. This sequence encodes CASSLSAGVRNEQFF.

CDR3 nucleotides: TGTGCCAGCAGCTTAAAGGCAGATACGCAGTATTTT. Its protein is CASSLKADTQYF. This chain uses TRBV7-2 with TRBJ2-3; D is unclear. V was shortened by 2 bases and J by 4 bases, with 4 bases between the two germline ends. Per the germline V gene, CDR1 is SGHTA and CDR2 is FQGNSA. This CDR3 has 12 residues.

The sample holds one count of this clone. The CDR3: CASSQTFGGQPQHF. The CDR3 nucleotides read TGTGCCAGCAGCCAGACTTTCGGCGGTCAGCCCCAGCATTTT. The chain carries TRBV7-2 and TRBJ1-5, with D unresolved. The CDR3 spans 14 residues. CDR1 SGHTA and CDR2 FQGNSA come from the germline V gene. V shed 5 bases and J shed 6 bases, with 14 bases lying between them.

The genes are TRBV5-1 and TRBJ1-1; no definite D call. Germline V gene data show CDR1 as SGHRS and CDR2 as YFSETQ. The CDR3 is 13 residues long. The V end lost 0 bases, the J end lost 3 bases, and 6 bases lay between the germline ends. CDR3 nucleotide sequence: TGCGCCAGCAGCTTGGATCCCGACACTGAAGCTTTCTTT. Amino acid sequence: CASSLDPDTEAFF.

V and J are TRBV3-1 (or the pseudogene TRBV3-2) and TRBJ2-1; 10 bases are a match to TRBD2. Germline loops: CDR1 LGHDT, CDR2 YNNKEL (reference sequence). Trimming at V came to 3 bases and at J to 3 bases, leaving 2 bases not matched to a gene. The CDR3 extends over 15 amino acids. In DNA, the CDR3 is TGTGCCAGCAGCCAGATAGCGGGAGGCTACAATGAGCAGTTCTTC. Residues: CASSQIAGGYNEQFF.

J is TRBJ2-5 and V is TRBV24-1; perhaps TRBD1 as D (5 bases). Per germline, CDR1 KGHDR and CDR2 SFDVKD. V was pared by 2 bases and J by 7 bases, with 13 bases between. The CDR3 has 14 amino acids. CDR3 protein: CATSDSRTIATQYF. As DNA, the CDR3 is TGTGCCACCAGTGATTCAAGGACAATAGCGACCCAGTACTTC.

This CDR3 is CASSESGSMETQYF. CDR3 nucleotide sequence: TGCGCCAGCAGTGAGTCGGGATCAATGGAGACCCAGTACTTC. The gene calls are TRBV10-2 and TRBJ2-5; D gene uncertain. V was cut by 0 bases and J by 5 bases, with 10 bases left in between. CDR3 length: 14 amino acids. Germline CDR1 is WSHSY and CDR2 is SAAADI.

The chain joins TRBV9 to TRBJ2-3; 7 nucleotides match TRBD2. The CDR3 totals 14 residues. CDR1 is SGDLS, CDR2 YYNGEE, per germline. Unmatched junction bases numbered 7, after V lost 3 bases and J lost 6 bases. Written as DNA, the CDR3 is TGTGCCAGCAGCGGCGGGACTAACAGCGATACGCAGTATTTT. This encodes CASSGGTNSDTQYF.

In DNA form, the CDR3 reads TGCGCCAGCAGCCAAGTGGGGGGTAAAGAGACCCAGTACTTC. Translating it yields CASSQVGGKETQYF. The V gene is TRBV4-1, the J gene TRBJ2-5; D might be TRBD2 (6 bases). Germline V gives CDR1 MGHRA, CDR2 YSYEKL. Trimming cost V 1 base and J 3 bases, with 9 bases left between them. CDR3 size: 14 residues.

The chain carries TRBV9 and TRBJ2-7; 11 positions match TRBD2. V lost 4 bases to trimming and J lost 0 bases; unmatched junction nucleotides: 6. The length of the CDR3 is 16 residues. Germline V lookup: CDR1 SGDLS, CDR2 YYNGEE. DNA of the CDR3: TGTGCCAGCAGCCCAAGACTAGCGGGGAGCTCCTACGAGCAGTACTTC. Amino acid sequence: CASSPRLAGSSYEQYF.

The chain joins TRBV7-8 to TRBJ1-1; D might be TRBD1 (6 bases). In germline, CDR1 is SGHVS, CDR2 FQNEAQ. The CDR3 sequence is 13 residues long. Trimming stripped 5 bases from V and 12 bases from J, with 19 bases between. The DNA for the CDR3 is TGTGCCAGCAGCGAGGGACATTCCGAGCTTCCTTTCTTT. Translated: CASSEGHSELPFF.

The rearrangement uses TRBV27 and TRBJ2-2; D is ambiguous. Deletions cut 3 bases from V and 5 bases from J, with 13 bases between. The CDR3 totals 15 residues. Germline V gene sequence: CDR1 MNHEY, CDR2 SMNVEV (reference sequence). CDR3 loop: CASSFGPTPTGELFF. The DNA of the CDR3 is TGTGCCAGCAGTTTTGGACCCACCCCTACCGGGGAGCTGTTTTTT.

The gene calls are TRBV2 and TRBJ1-4; perhaps TRBD1 as D (6 bases). From germline, CDR1 is SNHLY and CDR2 FYNNEI. Trimming cost V 6 bases and J 5 bases, with 16 bases left between them. This CDR3 comprises 15 residues. As DNA, the CDR3 is TGTGCCAGCAGCTTTTCCGACAGGTTCAATGAAAAACTGTTTTTT. It encodes CASSFSDRFNEKLFF.

In its sample, this clone was seen once. The CDR3 here is CATSRDPGYNQPQHF. CDR3 coding DNA: TGTGCCACCAGCAGAGATCCAGGTTACAATCAGCCCCAGCATTTT. This chain joins TRBV15 and TRBJ1-5; D gene ambiguous. Germline V gene sequence: CDR1 LNHNV, CDR2 YYDKDF (reference sequence). With 0 bases removed from V and 3 bases from J, the gap between germline ends came to 9 bases. CDR3 size: 15 residues.

J is TRBJ1-4 and V is TRBV28, with a possible D match to TRBD1 (6 bases). Trimming took 5 bases from V and 3 from J, leaving 10 bases between them. CDR1 is MDHEN, CDR2 SYDVKM, per germline. CDR3 length: 14 residues. DNA of the CDR3: TGTGCCAGCAGTCTGGGGGCAGCTAATGAAAAACTGTTTTTT. Translation gives CASSLGAANEKLFF.

The chain links TRBV4-1 to TRBJ2-1; 14 bases agree with TRBD2. With V trimmed by 4 bases and J by 9 bases, 8 bases remained unmatched. Germline V gives CDR1 MGHRA, CDR2 YSYEKL. The CDR3 has 16 residues. CDR3: CASSPRLAGGPGEQFF. The CDR3, as DNA: TGCGCCAGCAGCCCCCGACTAGCGGGAGGGCCAGGTGAGCAGTTCTTC.

The chain carries TRBV5-5 and TRBJ1-5; D possibly corresponds to TRBD1 (5 bases). The CDR3 consists of 15 residues. Per germline, CDR1 SGHKS and CDR2 YYEKEE (reference sequence). V lost 2 bases and J 4 bases, leaving 13 bases between the germline ends. In DNA, the CDR3 is TGTGCCAGCAGCTTTCAGGGAACCTTAAATCAGCCCCAGCATTTT. Translation gives CASSFQGTLNQPQHF.

CDR3: CASSLGREGYTF. In DNA, the CDR3 is TGTGCCAGCAGCCTCGGGAGGGAAGGCTACACCTTC. The chain joins TRBV3-1 (or the pseudogene TRBV3-2) to TRBJ1-2, with D unclear. The CDR3 spans 12 residues. The V end lost 4 bases, the J end lost 8 bases, and 11 bases lay between the germline ends. Germline V lookup: CDR1 LGHDT, CDR2 YNNKEL (reference sequence).

V is TRBV23-1 and J is TRBJ1-6; D is ambiguous. TRBV23-1 falls under the ORF class, with uncertain function. V was shortened by 2 bases and J by 7 bases, with 12 bases between the two germline ends. The CDR3 has 15 residues. The CDR3: CASSQTVCRNSPLHF. Written as DNA, the CDR3 is TGCGCCAGCAGTCAAACCGTATGTAGGAATTCACCCCTCCACTTT.

The chain couples TRBV7-9 to TRBJ1-1; D uncertain. This CDR3 has 14 amino acids. Trimming removed 5 bases at V and 2 bases at J, with 12 bases between. Germline CDR1 SEHNR, CDR2 FQNEAQ (reference sequence). CDR3 region: CASSRTGSNTEAFF. CDR3 DNA sequence: TGTGCCAGCAGCCGAACTGGATCAAACACTGAAGCTTTCTTT. Using reference TRBV7-9 and TRBJ1-1 for the parts outside the CDR3, the full variable domain is DTGVSQNPRHKITKRGQNVTFRCDPISEHNRLYWYRQTLGQGPEFLTYFQNEAQLEKSRLLSDRFSAERPKGSFSTLEIQRTEQGDSAMYLCASSRTGSNTEAFFGQGTRLTVV.